Listed below are T cell receptor beta chains from one sample, sequenced in a study of blood T cell repertoires in COVID-19. Profiled with immunoSEQ multiplex PCR; TCRdb holds only in-frame clones, not every one. The sample has roughly 400,000 clones, approximately 87% seen once. Input material: peripheral blood. The receptors were sampled from a woman between 55 and 75 years old with COVID-19, enrolled during active disease. Each CDR3 is given with its conserved first and last residue. A D gene is named only where the DNA matches it firmly. Not every row has a clone size; where given, it reads once, few, many or a size class.

d_call	j_call	v_call	clone_size	cdr3_aa	cdr3_nt
.	TRBJ1-1	TRBV16	.	CASSDSDLNTEAFF	TGTGCCAGCAGCGACAGTGATTTAAACACTGAAGCTTTCTTT
TRBD1	TRBJ2-7	TRBV2	.	CASSPRTGGGHEQYF	TGTGCCAGCAGTCCCCGGACAGGGGGCGGCCACGAGCAGTACTTC
TRBD1	TRBJ1-2	TRBV29-1	.	CSVEPGTGSYGYTF	TGCAGCGTTGAGCCCGGGACAGGCTCGTATGGCTACACCTTC
TRBD2	TRBJ2-1	TRBV2	.	CASIKAGGRYNEQFF	TGTGCCAGCATTAAGGCGGGGGGGCGCTACAATGAGCAGTTCTTC
.	TRBJ1-2	TRBV20-1	.	CSASWQGLYGYTF	TGCAGTGCTAGTTGGCAGGGTCTTTATGGCTACACCTTC
TRBD1	TRBJ2-1	TRBV5-5	few	CASRSDRGSYNEQFF	TGTGCCAGCAGATCCGACAGGGGCTCCTACAATGAGCAGTTCTTC
TRBD1	TRBJ2-2	TRBV5-1	.	CASSLEGQGFTGELFF	TGCGCCAGCAGCTTGGAGGGACAGGGGTTTACCGGGGAGCTGTTTTTT
TRBD1	TRBJ1-1	TRBV5-4	.	CASSSRDRGSEAFF	TGTGCCAGCAGCTCCCGGGACAGGGGGAGTGAAGCTTTCTTT
TRBD1	TRBJ2-7	TRBV28	.	CASSGIGQGAYEQYF	TGTGCCAGCAGTGGAATCGGGCAGGGGGCCTACGAGCAGTACTTC
.	TRBJ2-5	TRBV19	once	CASSRVHGVTQYF	TGTGCCAGTAGTCGGGTCCACGGGGTGACCCAGTACTTC
.	TRBJ1-1	TRBV7-3	.	CASSPGTSNTEAFF	TGTGCCAGCAGCCCTGGGACATCGAACACTGAAGCTTTCTTT
TRBD2	TRBJ2-3	TRBV3-1/TRBV3-2	.	CASSQDPGTRGDTQYF	TGTGCCAGCAGCCAAGATCCCGGGACTAGGGGAGATACGCAGTATTTT
.	TRBJ2-1	TRBV5-1	.	CASSLEQGIGYNEQFF	TGCGCCAGCAGCTTGGAGCAGGGAATAGGGTACAATGAGCAGTTCTTC
.	TRBJ1-2	TRBV5-1	.	CASSLGEGNYGYTF	TGCGCCAGCAGCTTGGGAGAGGGAAACTATGGCTACACCTTC
TRBD1	TRBJ2-3	TRBV27	.	CASNQTTGLRGTDTQYF	TGTGCCAGCAACCAAACGACAGGGCTAAGGGGCACAGATACGCAGTATTTT
.	TRBJ1-1	TRBV7-2	.	CASSLVQGFVTEAFF	TGTGCCAGCAGCTTAGTCCAGGGGTTCGTCACTGAAGCTTTCTTT
TRBD1	TRBJ2-7	TRBV9	.	CASSVEVGGNVALYEQYF	TGTGCCAGCAGCGTAGAAGTAGGGGGCAATGTTGCCCTCTACGAGCAGTACTTC
.	TRBJ1-3	TRBV5-1	.	CASSLERGAGNTIYF	TGCGCCAGCAGCTTGGAGCGGGGTGCTGGAAACACCATATATTTT
TRBD1	TRBJ1-3	TRBV28	few	CASAGGGSGNTIYF	TGTGCCAGCGCAGGGGGTGGATCTGGAAACACCATATATTTT
TRBD1	TRBJ1-6	TRBV6-5	.	CASSRDRAYNSPLHF	TGTGCCAGCAGTCGCGACAGGGCCTATAATTCACCCCTCCACTTT
.	TRBJ2-7	TRBV27	.	CASSLGAPPTYEQYF	TGTGCCAGCAGTTTAGGGGCGCCTCCCACCTACGAGCAGTACTTC
.	TRBJ2-7	TRBV27	.	CASLLRIHSYEQYF	TGTGCCAGCCTTCTCAGAATTCACTCCTACGAGCAGTACTTC
TRBD1	TRBJ1-4	TRBV3-1/TRBV3-2	.	CASSQEGGADEKLFF	TGTGCCAGCAGCCAAGAAGGGGGCGCGGATGAAAAACTGTTTTTT
TRBD1	TRBJ1-6	TRBV7-3	.	CASSLQGASGLSPLHF	TGTGCCAGCAGCCTTCAGGGGGCATCCGGCCTTTCACCCCTCCACTTT
.	TRBJ1-2	TRBV30	.	CAWSVGVNYGYTF	TGTGCCTGGAGTGTAGGGGTCAACTATGGCTACACCTTC
TRBD2	TRBJ2-1	TRBV19	.	CASGGLAAHNEQFF	TGTGCCAGTGGGGGACTAGCGGCACACAATGAGCAGTTCTTC
TRBD1	TRBJ1-2	TRBV27	.	CASSFLLAGGPYGYTF	TGTGCCAGCAGTTTCCTACTCGCAGGGGGCCCTTATGGCTACACCTTC
TRBD1	TRBJ2-2	TRBV6-5	.	CASIIDRGGTGELFF	TGTGCCAGCATTATCGACAGGGGCGGCACCGGGGAGCTGTTTTTT
TRBD1	TRBJ1-5	TRBV15	.	CATSTGQGAGNQPQHF	TGTGCCACCAGCACGGGACAGGGGGCTGGCAATCAGCCCCAGCATTTT
.	TRBJ2-1	TRBV5-4	.	CASSLASDEQFF	TGTGCCAGCAGCTTGGCCAGCGATGAGCAGTTCTTC
TRBD2	TRBJ2-3	TRBV7-9	.	CASSYGTSGAPTDTQYF	TGTGCCAGCAGCTATGGGACTAGCGGGGCCCCCACAGATACGCAGTATTTT
TRBD2	TRBJ2-3	TRBV28	.	CASSLVHAGGLDTQYF	TGTGCCAGCAGTTTGGTTCATGCGGGGGGCCTGGATACGCAGTATTTT
.	TRBJ1-2	TRBV9	.	CASSTGYGYTF	TGTGCCAGCAGCACAGGGTACGGCTACACCTTC